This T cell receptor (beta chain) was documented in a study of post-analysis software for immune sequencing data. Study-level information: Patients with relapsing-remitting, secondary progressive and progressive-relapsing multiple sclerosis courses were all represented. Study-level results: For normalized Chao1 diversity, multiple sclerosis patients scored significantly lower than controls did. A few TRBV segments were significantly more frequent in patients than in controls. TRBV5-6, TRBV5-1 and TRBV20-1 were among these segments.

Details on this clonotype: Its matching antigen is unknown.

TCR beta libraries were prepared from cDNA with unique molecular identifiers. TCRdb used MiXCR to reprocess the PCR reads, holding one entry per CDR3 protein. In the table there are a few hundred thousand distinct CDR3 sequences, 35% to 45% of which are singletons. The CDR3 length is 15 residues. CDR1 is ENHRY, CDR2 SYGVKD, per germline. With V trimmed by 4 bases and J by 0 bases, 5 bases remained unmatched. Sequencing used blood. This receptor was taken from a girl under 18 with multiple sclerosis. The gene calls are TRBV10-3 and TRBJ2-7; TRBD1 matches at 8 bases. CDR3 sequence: CAISGEDRVSYEQYF. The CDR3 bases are TGTGCCATCAGTGGTGAGGACAGGGTCTCCTACGAGCAGTACTTC.